Sequencing of this T cell receptor beta chain was carried out in a study of early T cells in non-severe SARS-CoV-2 infection (dated by TCRdb to the early 2020s). In the study overall: Because TCR sequencing was done on bulk RNA from unsorted whole blood, the alpha and beta chains could not be paired. Here is what the overall study found, with its caveats: VDJdb matching was skewed toward anti-spike CD8 responses and likely underestimated virus-specific expansions, missing private and CD4 specificities.

This was a case-control study nested in a cohort of healthcare workers in London, UK, who had nasopharyngeal swab PCR tests and blood samples taken every week. Healthcare workers were recruited between 23 and 31 March 2020, during the week of the UK lockdown, and were followed weekly for up to about 15 weeks. Libraries were built with 5' RACE. Sequenced on a NextSeq 500. The TCR library protocol attached unique molecular identifiers to individual cDNA molecules to correct for sequencing error and PCR bias. Sequencing covered both TCR alpha and beta chains, and within each sample the abundances of alpha and beta sequences were tightly co-correlated. In the source study's methods: Decombinator V4 was used to annotate TCR sequences for V gene, J gene and CDR3. TCRs were defined as expanded if a significant change between any two time points was detected under a Poisson model with p below 0.0001. TCR abundances were normalised to the total number of TCRs sequenced per sample and were expressed as counts per million. VDJdb, accessed 1 November 2021, was searched for CMV, EBV and SARS-CoV-2 annotated TCRs, excluding TCRs annotated for multiple antigens. TCRdb reprocessing: public reads trimmed at Q25 with fastp, clones called with MiXCR, in-frame beta chains kept. CDR3 protein duplicates are merged, each entry listing the most common genes and DNA. TCRdb, not the original authors, processed these V and J calls. Present in this sample are 45,000 or so distinct CDR3 sequences, over 3% of which were seen just once. Clones ranked in the top ten supply roughly 3% of the sample.

The sample holds many counts of this clonotype. Its specific antigen is unknown. The sample holds no much larger clone one base away, and base qualities are not on file. This receptor was taken from an adult who was a healthcare worker with PCR-confirmed SARS-CoV-2 infection or an uninfected control (not recorded which). Source material: whole blood.

The base sequence is TGCAGCGTTGAATCCCTGTGGGATACGCAGTATTTT. It specifies CSVESLWDTQYF. The receptor chain draws on TRBV29-1 and TRBJ2-3, with the D gene uncertain. The V end loses 2 bases and the J end loses 6 bases, and a stretch of 9 bases separates them. CDR1 and CDR2 are read off the germline V gene as SQVTM and ANQGSEA. Including the terminal cysteine and phenylalanine, the CDR3 comprises 12 residues. Only the CDR3 DNA is retained, 36 bases long and in frame from the first base.